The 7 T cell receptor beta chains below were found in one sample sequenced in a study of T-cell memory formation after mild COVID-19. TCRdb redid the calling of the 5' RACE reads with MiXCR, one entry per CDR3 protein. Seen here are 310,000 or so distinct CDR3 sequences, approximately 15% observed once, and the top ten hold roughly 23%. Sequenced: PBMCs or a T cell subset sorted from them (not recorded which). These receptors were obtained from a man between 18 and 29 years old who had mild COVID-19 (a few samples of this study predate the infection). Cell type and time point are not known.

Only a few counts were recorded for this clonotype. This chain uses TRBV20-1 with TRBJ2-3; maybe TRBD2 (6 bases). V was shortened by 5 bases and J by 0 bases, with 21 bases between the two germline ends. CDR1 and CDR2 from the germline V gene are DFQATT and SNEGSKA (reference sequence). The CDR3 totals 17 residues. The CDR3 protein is CSADPYRGISSTDTQYF. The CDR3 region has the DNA TGCAGTGCTGACCCGTATCGGGGGATTTCTAGCACAGATACGCAGTATTTT.

The CDR3 DNA reads as TGTGCCAGCAGTTATGGCCCGACTGGGGGCACTGAAGCTTTCTTT. Its protein product is CASSYGPTGGTEAFF. The V call is TRBV5-5, the J call TRBJ1-1; D may be TRBD1 (5 bases). The CDR3 length is 15 residues. Germline V lookup: CDR1 SGHKS, CDR2 YYEKEE (reference sequence). V lost 5 bases, J lost 4 bases, and 18 bases lay in between.

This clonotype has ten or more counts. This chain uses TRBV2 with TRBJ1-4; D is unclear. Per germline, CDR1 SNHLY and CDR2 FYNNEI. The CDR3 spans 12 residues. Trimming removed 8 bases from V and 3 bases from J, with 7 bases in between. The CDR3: CASAGANEKLFF. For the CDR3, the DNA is TGTGCCAGCGCTGGGGCTAATGAAAAACTGTTTTTT.

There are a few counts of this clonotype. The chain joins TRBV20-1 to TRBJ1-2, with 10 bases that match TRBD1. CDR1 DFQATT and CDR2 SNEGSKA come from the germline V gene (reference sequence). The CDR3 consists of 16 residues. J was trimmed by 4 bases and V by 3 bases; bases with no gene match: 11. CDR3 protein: CSASGSGTGAPYGYTF. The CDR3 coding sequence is TGCAGTGCTAGCGGTTCCGGGACAGGGGCGCCCTATGGCTACACCTTC.

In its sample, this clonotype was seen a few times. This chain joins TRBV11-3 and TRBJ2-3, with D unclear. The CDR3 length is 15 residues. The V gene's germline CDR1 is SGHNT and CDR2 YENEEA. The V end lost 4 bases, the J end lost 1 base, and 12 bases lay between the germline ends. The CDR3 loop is CASSSNGRGTDTQYF. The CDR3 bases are TGTGCCAGCAGCTCAAACGGCCGAGGCACAGATACGCAGTATTTT.

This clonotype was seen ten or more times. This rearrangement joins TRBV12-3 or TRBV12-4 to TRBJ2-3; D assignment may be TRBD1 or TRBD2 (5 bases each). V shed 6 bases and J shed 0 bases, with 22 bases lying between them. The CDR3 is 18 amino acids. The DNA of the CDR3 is TGTGCCAGCAGCCAAAAAGAGTCCTGGGGGATTAGCACAGATACGCAGTATTTT. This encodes CASSQKESWGISTDTQYF.

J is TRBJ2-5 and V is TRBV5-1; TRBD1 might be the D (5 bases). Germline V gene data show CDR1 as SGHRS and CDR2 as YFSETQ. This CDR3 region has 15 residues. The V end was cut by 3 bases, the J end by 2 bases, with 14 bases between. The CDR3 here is CASSSPLGPQETQYF. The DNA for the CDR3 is TGCGCCAGCAGCTCTCCCCTGGGGCCACAAGAGACCCAGTACTTC.